Below are 28 T cell receptor beta chains sequenced from a single sample in a study of cytomegalovirus exposure and HLA in healthy donors. The PCR made use of 60 Vbeta and 13 Jbeta primers. Profiling relied on immunoSEQ multiplex PCR, and the TCRdb table lists in-frame clones only, not all of them. The sample carries about 180,000 clones, 77% recorded once. Sequenced input: PBMCs. These receptors were collected from a woman aged 25 to 45 in good health and CMV-seropositive.

Only a few counts were recorded for this clone. The chain combines TRBV5-6 with TRBJ1-5; D uncertain. V lost 2 bases to trimming and J lost 6 bases, with 12 bases between them. The germline V gene has CDR1 SGHDT and CDR2 YYEEEE. CDR3 size: 14 residues. CDR3 residues: CASSFSGSLQPQHF. The DNA of the CDR3 is TGTGCCAGCAGCTTTTCGGGTTCTCTTCAGCCCCAGCATTTT.

This clone was detected a few times. J is TRBJ1-1 and V is TRBV25-1, with unresolved D. The CDR3 has 16 amino acids. CDR1 is MGHDK, CDR2 SYGVNS, per germline. Trimming left V 3 bases short and J 0 bases short, with 14 bases between. CDR3 loop: CASSDPTQVMNTEAFF. The CDR3, as DNA: TGTGCCAGCAGTGACCCTACGCAAGTTATGAACACTGAAGCTTTCTTT.

The chain uses TRBV30 and TRBJ1-1; D remains ambiguous. The CDR3 runs 13 residues. Per the germline V gene, CDR1 is GTSNPN and CDR2 is SVGIG (reference sequence). V lost 1 base to trimming and J lost 2 bases, with 8 bases between them. CDR3 protein: CAWSDGINTEAFF. The CDR3 DNA follows: TGTGCCTGGAGTGACGGTATTAACACTGAAGCTTTCTTT.

This clone came up once. The gene calls are TRBV29-1 and TRBJ1-1; 8 nucleotides agree with TRBD1. Germline V gene data show CDR1 as SQVTM and CDR2 as ANQGSEA. Trimming cost V 3 bases and J 3 bases; bases outside gene matches: 3. This CDR3 comprises 13 residues. The CDR3 DNA follows: TGCAGCGTTGAGGAACAGGGGGACACTGAAGCTTTCTTT. Translated, it gives CSVEEQGDTEAFF.

The rearrangement joins TRBV5-1 to TRBJ1-4; D call uncertain. Germline-derived CDR1 and CDR2 are SGHRS and YFSETQ. Trimming shortened V by 1 base and J by 5 bases, and 6 bases separated the two germline ends. The CDR3 has 13 residues. CDR3 DNA: TGCGCCAGCAGCTTGCCTCCCAATGAAAAACTGTTTTTT. Translated, it gives CASSLPPNEKLFF. The variable domain in full, with the rest retrieved from reference TRBV5-1 and TRBJ1-4, is KAGVTQTPRYLIKTRGQQVTLSCSPISGHRSVSWYQQTPGQGLQFLFEYFSETQRNKGNFPGRFSGRQFSNSRSEMNVSTLELGDSALYLCASSLPPNEKLFFGSGTQLSVL.

This clone was counted a single time. V is TRBV15 and J is TRBJ2-2; D unclear. This CDR3 spans 15 amino acids. CDR1 is LNHNV and CDR2 is YYDKDF in the germline V gene (reference sequence). V was cut by 5 bases and J by 4 bases, with 14 bases left in between. CDR3 residues: CATSPSRASTGELFF. In DNA, the CDR3 is TGTGCCACCAGCCCGAGCAGAGCTAGCACCGGGGAGCTGTTTTTT.

This clone appeared a few times. V is TRBV7-6 and J is TRBJ2-7, with 8 bases matching TRBD2. This CDR3 is built from 14 residues. Germline V gene data show CDR1 as SGHVS and CDR2 as FNYEAQ. Trimming removed 5 bases from V and 1 base from J; junction bases left unmatched: 4. The CDR3 DNA follows: TGTGCCAGCAGCCGGGGGGGAGGATCCTACGAGCAGTACTTC. Its protein product is CASSRGGGSYEQYF.

This chain joins TRBV27 and TRBJ1-2; 12 nucleotides line up with TRBD1. CDR1 is MNHEY and CDR2 is SMNVEV in the germline V gene (reference sequence). The CDR3 length is 17 residues. The J segment lost 8 bases and the V segment lost 1 base, leaving 11 bases of the junction unmatched. CDR3 region: CASSLYFRDRGPWGYTF. CDR3 in DNA: TGTGCCAGCAGTTTATATTTCCGGGACAGGGGGCCATGGGGCTACACCTTC.

This clone was found once. The V gene is TRBV19, the J gene TRBJ1-1; 9 nucleotides match TRBD1. Germline values: CDR1 LNHDA, CDR2 SQIVND (reference sequence). This CDR3 comprises 16 residues. V gave up 2 bases and J gave up 4 bases; unmatched junction bases: 8. The CDR3 region is CASSINQGQGFTEAFF. CDR3 nucleotides: TGTGCCAGTAGTATAAATCAAGGACAGGGGTTCACTGAAGCTTTCTTT.

In the case of this clone: Its ends do not fully match the called genes, so a read error is possible. J is TRBJ1-2 and V is TRBV6-5; a weak D match, TRBD1 (6 bases). The germline gives CDR1 MNHEY, CDR2 SVGAGI. The CDR3 consists of 14 residues. CDR3 sequence: CASSYSRSQGTPYF. In DNA, the CDR3 is TGTGCCAGCAGTTACTCGAGGAGTCAGGGGACCCCCTATTTC.

This clone was detected a few times. The V call is TRBV6-1, the J call TRBJ1-1, with D perhaps matching TRBD1 (6 bases). The V and J ends lost 1 base and 0 bases respectively, with 12 bases between them. This CDR3 is 16 amino acids long. CDR1 is MNHNS, CDR2 SASEGT, per germline. CDR3 nucleotide sequence: TGTGCCAGCAGTGAAGAGACAGGACACCTGAACACTGAAGCTTTCTTT. It yields the protein CASSEETGHLNTEAFF.

The chain joins TRBV11-2 to TRBJ2-1; 10 bases map to TRBD2. CDR1 and CDR2 from the germline V gene are SGHAT and FQNNGV. The CDR3 is made up of 15 amino acids. Germline trimming cut 5 bases from V and 6 bases from J; bases unmatched to any gene: 7. CDR3 sequence: CASSPWSGRGNEQFF. In DNA form, the CDR3 reads TGTGCCAGCAGCCCGTGGAGCGGGAGGGGCAATGAGCAGTTCTTC.

The rearrangement joins TRBV7-2 to TRBJ1-5; D remains unclear. Per the germline V gene, CDR1 is SGHTA and CDR2 is FQGNSA. This CDR3 region has 13 residues. V lost 4 bases and J 3 bases, leaving 7 bases between the germline ends. The CDR3 DNA sequence: TGTGCCAGCAGCTACACACCCAATCAGCCCCAGCATTTT. Translated: CASSYTPNQPQHF.

This chain joins TRBV7-3 and TRBJ2-1, with D maybe TRBD2 (5 bases). The CDR3 totals 14 residues. V was cut by 5 bases and J by 8 bases, with 16 bases left in between. Germline CDR1 and CDR2: SGHTA and FQGTGA. CDR3 sequence reads: CASSPRGSIDEQFF. CDR3 nucleotides: TGTGCCAGCAGCCCCCGGGGAAGTATTGATGAGCAGTTCTTC. Full variable domain (remainder filled in from reference TRBV7-3 and TRBJ2-1): GAGVSQTPSNKVTEKGKYVELRCDPISGHTALYWYRQSLGQGPEFLIYFQGTGAADDSGLPNDRFFAVRPEGSVSTLKIQRTERGDSAVYLCASSPRGSIDEQFFGPGTRLTVL.

This rearrangement joins TRBV7-6 to TRBJ1-2; possible D gene TRBD1, 6 bases. Germline CDR1 and CDR2: SGHVS and FNYEAQ. V was trimmed by 4 bases and J by 4 bases, leaving 22 bases between them. The CDR3 is 17 residues long. CDR3: CASSSQSYRAMGYGYTF. DNA for the CDR3: TGTGCCAGCAGCTCACAATCATACAGGGCGATGGGCTATGGCTACACCTTC.

The V gene is TRBV19, the J gene TRBJ2-1, with D perhaps matching TRBD2 (6 bases). V was shortened by 2 bases and J by 5 bases, with 13 bases between the two germline ends. Germline lookup yields CDR1 LNHDA and CDR2 SQIVND (reference sequence). There are 15 residues in the CDR3. The DNA for the CDR3 is TGTGCCAGTAGTATAAAGGCTAGCGCACACAATGAGCAGTTCTTC. Amino acids: CASSIKASAHNEQFF.

The chain uses TRBV2 and TRBJ2-1; no definite D call. CDR1 SNHLY and CDR2 FYNNEI come from the germline V gene. The CDR3 runs 13 residues. V was clipped by 4 bases and J by 9 bases, with 13 bases between them. This chain's CDR3 is CASSVVQKSEQFF. In nucleotides, the CDR3 is TGTGCCAGCAGTGTGGTCCAAAAGAGTGAGCAGTTCTTC.

The V call is TRBV5-1, the J call TRBJ1-4, with D maybe TRBD1 (6 bases). This CDR3 has 15 residues. The germline V gene has CDR1 SGHRS and CDR2 YFSETQ. The ends were cut back, 5 bases at V and 6 bases at J, with 17 bases in the middle. The DNA of the CDR3 is TGCGCCAGCAGGAGGCCCGGGGGGCTGGATGAAAAACTGTTTTTT. Translating it yields CASRRPGGLDEKLFF.

The J gene is TRBJ2-5, the V gene TRBV15, with D hard to call. This CDR3 is built from 13 residues. Germline V gene lookup returns CDR1 LNHNV and CDR2 YYDKDF (reference sequence). V was shortened by 0 bases and J by 3 bases, with 5 bases between the two germline ends. CDR3 sequence: CATSRDFEETQYF. CDR3 DNA sequence: TGTGCCACCAGCAGAGACTTCGAAGAGACCCAGTACTTC. The entire variable domain, with the rest obtained from reference TRBV15 and TRBJ2-5, is as follows: DAMVIQNPRYQVTQFGKPVTLSCSQTLNHNVMYWYQQKSSQAPKLLFHYYDKDFNNEADTPDNFQSRRPNTSFCFLDIRSPGLGDTAMYLCATSRDFEETQYFGPGTRLLVL.

The genes are TRBV5-1 and TRBJ2-7; D may be TRBD1 (5 bases). Trimming took off 4 bases at V and 2 bases at J, with 16 bases between the two ends. Germline CDR1 and CDR2: SGHRS and YFSETQ. The CDR3 totals 15 residues. The CDR3 is CASSQSVGVAYEQYF. Here the CDR3 DNA reads TGCGCCAGCAGCCAGTCGGTAGGGGTCGCCTACGAGCAGTACTTC.

The table lists this clone with a count of one. V usage is TRBV2 and J usage is TRBJ2-1; a weak D match, TRBD1 (6 bases). The CDR3 contains 14 residues. Germline V gene data show CDR1 as SNHLY and CDR2 as FYNNEI. V lost 3 bases, J lost 2 bases, and 8 bases lay in between. CDR3 DNA sequence: TGTGCCAGCAGTGACGGACAGCCCTACAATGAGCAGTTCTTC. Protein: CASSDGQPYNEQFF.

The CDR3 DNA is TGTGCCAGCAGCTCCGGACAGGGTTTTAACTATGGCTACACCTTC. This translates into CASSSGQGFNYGYTF. The genes are TRBV7-2 and TRBJ1-2; 8 nucleotides line up with TRBD1. V lost 4 bases and J lost 1; bases outside the gene matches: 5. Per the germline V gene, CDR1 is SGHTA and CDR2 is FQGNSA. CDR3 size: 15 residues. Supplemented by reference TRBV7-2 and TRBJ1-2, the full variable domain reads GAGVSQSPSNKVTEKGKDVELRCDPISGHTALYWYRQSLGQGLEFLIYFQGNSAPDKSGLPSDRFSAERTGGSVSTLTIQRTQQEDSAVYLCASSSGQGFNYGYTFGSGTRLTVV.

This clone turned up a few times. V and J are TRBV10-2 and TRBJ1-2; 8 bases line up with TRBD1. Germline V lookup: CDR1 WSHSY, CDR2 SAAADI. Trimming at V came to 3 bases and at J to 3 bases, leaving 3 bases not matched to a gene. This CDR3 has 14 residues. CDR3 sequence (DNA): TGCGCCAGCAGTGAACAGGGGGGGGACTATGGCTACACCTTC. This translates into CASSEQGGDYGYTF.

The gene calls are TRBV29-1 and TRBJ2-7, with D possibly TRBD2 on 6 matching bases. The V end was cut by 4 bases, the J end by 2 bases, with 12 bases between. Looked up from germline, CDR1 is SQVTM and CDR2 is ANQGSEA. CDR3 length: 13 residues. The CDR3 nucleotides are TGCAGCGTTGGTCCCGCGGGGACCTACGAGCAGTACTTC. It specifies CSVGPAGTYEQYF.

The rearrangement links TRBV13 to TRBJ1-4; D is uncertain. This CDR3 is 16 amino acids long. V lost 5 bases and J 3 bases, leaving 16 bases between the germline ends. Germline CDR1 is PRHDT and CDR2 is FYEKMQ (reference sequence). The CDR3, as DNA: TGTGCCAGCAGCCCGTATATTGGGAGGGCTAATGAAAAACTGTTTTTT. This sequence encodes CASSPYIGRANEKLFF.

The V and J genes are TRBV5-6 and TRBJ2-7; D unresolved. The CDR3 has 14 residues. Germline CDR1 reads SGHDT; CDR2 reads YYEEEE. V lost 0 bases to trimming and J lost 6 bases, with 13 bases between them. CDR3 in DNA: TGTGCCAGCAGCTTGGCCCTTCTGGCCTCCGAGCAGTACTTC. As protein: CASSLALLASEQYF. The whole variable domain, filled in from reference TRBV5-6 and TRBJ2-7, reads DAGVTQSPTHLIKTRGQQVTLRCSPKSGHDTVSWYQQALGQGPQFIFQYYEEEERQRGNFPDRFSGHQFPNYSSELNVNALLLGDSALYLCASSLALLASEQYFGPGTRLTVT.

The table lists this clone with a count of one. The chain joins TRBV19 to TRBJ1-5; TRBD1 agrees at 10 bases. With V trimmed by 9 bases and J by 2 bases, 10 bases remained unmatched. This CDR3 contains 16 residues. Germline CDR1 LNHDA, CDR2 SQIVND (reference sequence). The CDR3 protein is CASHTRTGGGNQPQHF. The CDR3 DNA follows: TGTGCCAGCCACACCAGGACAGGGGGAGGCAATCAGCCCCAGCATTTT.

In this sample, this clone turned up once. The chain couples TRBV6-5 to TRBJ2-1; TRBD2 aligns across 8 bases. Germline V gene sequence: CDR1 MNHEY, CDR2 SVGAGI. This CDR3 has 15 amino acids. V was clipped by 3 bases and J by 4 bases; unmatched bases: 5. The CDR3, as DNA: TGTGCCAGCAGTTATGTCGGGACTAGGTACAATGAGCAGTTCTTC. It encodes CASSYVGTRYNEQFF.